This TCR beta chain was captured by sequencing in a study of cytomegalovirus exposure and HLA in healthy donors. Primers for the PCR totalled 60 Vbeta and 13 Jbeta. Data came from immunoSEQ multiplex PCR; TCRdb stores just in-frame clones and leaves some out. The sample carries some 200,000 clones, approximately 78% recorded once. J gave up 2 bases and V 3 bases, and 7 bases lay outside the gene matches. CDR3 length equals 15 residues. Germline CDR1 and CDR2: LNHNV and YYDKDF (reference sequence). The sample comprised PBMCs. This sequence originates from a middle-aged woman in good health and CMV-seronegative. This chain uses TRBV15 with TRBJ2-7; TRBD2 aligns across 7 bases. The CDR3: CATSRGSAGAYEQYF. The CDR3 DNA reads TGTGCCACCAGCAGGGGATCGGCGGGAGCCTACGAGCAGTACTTC. Complete variable domain (other parts from reference TRBV15 and TRBJ2-7): DAMVIQNPRYQVTQFGKPVTLSCSQTLNHNVMYWYQQKSSQAPKLLFHYYDKDFNNEADTPDNFQSRRPNTSFCFLDIRSPGLGDTAMYLCATSRGSAGAYEQYFGPGTRLTVT.